The present T cell receptor beta chain was sequenced within a study of siplizumab effects on memory and regulatory T cells. Assays were performed on 95,000 to 100,000 TCR templates per sample. The data were produced by immunoSEQ multiplex PCR, yet TCRdb's version contains in-frame clones alone and is incomplete. Here the sample spans under 70,000 clones, 79% being singletons. Regarding the study as a whole: Siplizumab brought about a significant reduction in alloreactive sequences traceable to unstimulated CD4+ memory cells.

Concerning this clone itself: Its antigen remains unknown.

Germline assignment: CDR1 MGHDK and CDR2 SYGVNS. Between the trimmed V and J ends, which lost 7 bases and 10 bases, there was a span of 19 bases. The CDR3 length is 13 residues. Unstimulated naive, memory, effector memory and TEMRA subsets underwent sequencing in a few donor pairs. Sequenced material: memory CD4+ T cells sorted from blood. This sequence joins TRBV25-1 and TRBJ1-1; a possible D gene is TRBD1 (5 bases). The sequence derives from a human donor in good health. The DNA for the CDR3 is TGTGCCAGCACTCCACTCCAGGGATTGGGAGCTTTCTTT. It encodes CASTPLQGLGAFF. Variable domain in full (rest from reference TRBV25-1 and TRBJ1-1): EADIYQTPRYLVIGTGKKITLECSQTMGHDKMYWYQQDPGMELHLIHYSYGVNSTEKGDLSSESTVSRIRTEHFPLTLESARPSHTSQYLCASTPLQGLGAFFGQGTRLTVV.